This entry lists 18 T cell receptor beta chains sequenced from one sample in a study of shared clonotypes between healthy human individuals (dated by TCRdb to about 2020). The library was produced with the immunoSEQ multiplex PCR assay. This immuneACCESS table, as held by TCRdb, lists in-frame sequences with V and J called but not all clones. Of the missing ones, under half trace to an unresolved V gene in checked studies; the others have no known cause. The sample table lists under 550,000 clones, almost 97% of them with a count of one. Together, the top ten hold approximately 0.06% of the sample. The source material was naive CD4+ T cells sorted from blood. The sample's cell subset or site label is to be understood as: CD45RA+ positively selected. These receptor sequences come from a woman younger than 45 in good health.

The gene calls are TRBV19 and TRBJ1-5, with TRBD1 matching 7 bases. There are 13 residues in the CDR3. The germline CDR1 and CDR2 sequences are LNHDA and SQIVND (reference sequence). After removal of 10 bases from V and 4 bases from J, the junction contained 7 bases not matched to a gene. The CDR3 DNA follows: TGTGCCACCGACCGACAGGGAAATCAGCCCCAGCATTTT. Translating gives CATDRQGNQPQHF.

The chain employs TRBV10-3 and TRBJ2-1, with a tentative D call TRBD2 (5 bases). The length of the CDR3 is 14 residues. The germline V and J ends were trimmed by 2 bases and 12 bases, with 17 bases remaining between them. The germline V gene has CDR1 ENHRY and CDR2 SYGVKD. CDR3 region: CAISEGGSPLAQFF. The CDR3 bases are TGTGCCATCAGTGAGGGCGGGTCCCCTCTGGCGCAGTTCTTC.

The rearrangement joins TRBV5-1 to TRBJ2-5; D is unclear. CDR1 and CDR2 (germline): SGHRS, YFSETQ. This CDR3 has 11 amino acids. The V end was cut by 2 bases, the J end by 7 bases, with 6 bases between. CDR3 amino acids: CASSFPGTQYF. The CDR3 DNA is TGCGCCAGCAGCTTCCCGGGGACCCAGTACTTC. Full variable domain (missing parts from reference TRBV5-1 and TRBJ2-5): KAGVTQTPRYLIKTRGQQVTLSCSPISGHRSVSWYQQTPGQGLQFLFEYFSETQRNKGNFPGRFSGRQFSNSRSEMNVSTLELGDSALYLCASSFPGTQYFGPGTRLLVL.

The chain uses TRBV11-2 and TRBJ1-4; D is unresolved. Trimming stripped 4 bases from V and 0 bases from J, with 6 bases between. Germline CDR1 is SGHAT and CDR2 is FQNNGV. This CDR3 spans 14 amino acids. CDR3: CASSSTPTNEKLFF. The CDR3 bases are TGTGCCAGCAGCTCGACACCAACTAATGAAAAACTGTTTTTT.

This chain links TRBV25-1 with TRBJ1-5; D unresolved. The V end lost 5 bases, the J end lost 5 bases, and 10 bases lay between the germline ends. The CDR3 is 13 residues long. CDR1 MGHDK and CDR2 SYGVNS come from the germline V gene. The CDR3 nucleotides are TGTGCCAGCAGTCAAAGGTGGGATCAGCCCCAGCATTTT. Translation: CASSQRWDQPQHF.

This chain connects TRBV6-5 to TRBJ2-7; 7 bases are shared with TRBD1. Germline values: CDR1 MNHEY, CDR2 SVGAGI. Trimming took 2 bases from V and 4 from J; bases not matched to a gene: 5. The CDR3 loop spans 14 amino acids. The CDR3: CASSYGQDFYEQYF. DNA of the CDR3: TGTGCCAGCAGTTACGGACAGGATTTTTACGAGCAGTACTTC.

The gene calls are TRBV10-1 and TRBJ1-1, with 9 nucleotides matching TRBD1. The J segment lost 10 bases and the V segment lost 3 bases, leaving 12 bases of the junction unmatched. Germline V gene sequence: CDR1 WNHNN, CDR2 SYGVQD (reference sequence). This CDR3 has 15 residues. The CDR3 coding sequence is TGCGCCAGCAGTGATCCGGGGACAGGGAAGGACTCAGCTTTCTTT. This translates into CASSDPGTGKDSAFF.

V and J are TRBV29-1 and TRBJ2-3; D perhaps matches TRBD2 (6 bases). Germline V CDR1 and CDR2: SQVTM, ANQGSEA. Trimming removed 0 bases at V and 9 bases at J, with 10 bases between. CDR3 length: 12 residues. In nucleotides, the CDR3 is TGCAGCGTTGAAGAAAGCGGGCCCACGCAGTATTTT. It is translated as CSVEESGPTQYF.

CDR3 bases: TGTGCCAGCAGCTTAAGACAGGACTCCTACGAGCAGTACTTC. Encoded protein: CASSLRQDSYEQYF. The rearrangement uses TRBV7-9 and TRBJ2-7, with TRBD1 as a possible D gene (6 bases). Germline values: CDR1 SEHNR, CDR2 FQNEAQ (reference sequence). V was shortened by 2 bases and J by 0 bases, with 8 bases between the two germline ends. This CDR3 spans 14 amino acids.

The V call is TRBV9, the J call TRBJ2-5, with D hard to call. CDR3 length equals 14 residues. Germline assignment: CDR1 SGDLS and CDR2 YYNGEE. Trimming shortened V by 3 bases and J by 1 base, and 10 bases separated the two germline ends. This CDR3 is CASSARHLQETQYF. For the CDR3, the DNA is TGTGCCAGCAGCGCCCGACATCTCCAAGAGACCCAGTACTTC.

J is TRBJ2-7 and V is TRBV28; TRBD1 aligns across 11 bases. The CDR3 loop spans 16 amino acids. The J segment lost 1 base and the V segment lost 5 bases, leaving 7 bases of the junction unmatched. Germline V gene sequence: CDR1 MDHEN, CDR2 SYDVKM. This CDR3 is CASSPKDRGLSYEQYF. The CDR3 bases are TGTGCCAGCAGTCCAAAGGACAGGGGGCTGTCCTACGAGCAGTACTTC.

The chain recombines TRBV5-1 with TRBJ1-4; TRBD1 agrees at 7 bases. Germline CDR1 and CDR2: SGHRS and YFSETQ. Unmatched junction bases numbered 8, after V lost 2 bases and J lost 4 bases. CDR3 size: 16 residues. CDR3 sequence reads: CASSFGTGTDNEKLFF. DNA of the CDR3: TGCGCCAGCAGCTTTGGGACCGGGACAGATAATGAAAAACTGTTTTTT.

The CDR3 region has the DNA TGTGCCAGCAGCGTTAGACTAGCGGGTGAGCAGTACTTC. Translated: CASSVRLAGEQYF. This chain links TRBV9 with TRBJ2-7, with 10 bases fitting TRBD2. Trimming took 2 bases from V and 7 from J; bases not matched to a gene: 3. From germline, CDR1 is SGDLS and CDR2 YYNGEE. The CDR3 has 13 amino acids.

The CDR3: CAISESSGTTEAFF. The CDR3 DNA reads as TGTGCCATCAGTGAGTCCTCTGGGACCACTGAAGCTTTCTTT. V and J are TRBV10-3 and TRBJ1-1; possibly TRBD1 for D (5 bases). V was trimmed by 0 bases and J by 4 bases, leaving 9 bases between them. Germline V lookup: CDR1 ENHRY, CDR2 SYGVKD. The CDR3 consists of 14 residues.

V and J are TRBV9 and TRBJ1-1, with D tentatively TRBD1 (5 bases). Germline CDR1 and CDR2: SGDLS and YYNGEE. This CDR3 has 14 amino acids. Trimming pared 0 bases from V and 2 bases from J, leaving 8 bases between. CDR3 nucleotides: TGTGCCAGCAGCGTAGCAGGGAGCAACACTGAAGCTTTCTTT. Protein product: CASSVAGSNTEAFF.

The rearrangement joins TRBV5-6 to TRBJ2-5, with TRBD1 identical over 10 bases. Germline V gives CDR1 SGHDT, CDR2 YYEEEE. The length of the CDR3 is 19 residues. V shed 0 bases, J shed 4 bases, and the junction held 15 bases outside the gene matches. The CDR3 spells CASSLDYFRDRGVGETQYF. The CDR3 DNA reads as TGTGCCAGCAGCTTGGATTATTTTAGGGACAGGGGCGTAGGAGAGACCCAGTACTTC.

The gene calls are TRBV7-2 and TRBJ2-2, with 8 bases matching TRBD2. CDR1 is SGHTA, CDR2 FQGNSA, per germline. J lost 7 bases, V lost 1 base, and 5 bases had no gene match. The CDR3 runs 15 residues. The CDR3 is CASSLGGLGNGELFF. The CDR3 nucleotides are TGTGCCAGCAGCTTAGGGGGACTAGGGAACGGGGAGCTGTTTTTT.

The table lists this clone with a few counts. The CDR3 protein is CSAITSGDQYF. Here the CDR3 DNA reads TGCAGTGCCATCACTAGCGGGGATCAGTACTTC. The rearrangement uses TRBV20-1 and TRBJ2-7; 10 nucleotides line up with TRBD2. Trimming cost V 6 bases and J 10 bases; bases outside gene matches: 6. Germline CDR1 is DFQATT and CDR2 is SNEGSKA (reference sequence). The CDR3 runs to 11 residues.